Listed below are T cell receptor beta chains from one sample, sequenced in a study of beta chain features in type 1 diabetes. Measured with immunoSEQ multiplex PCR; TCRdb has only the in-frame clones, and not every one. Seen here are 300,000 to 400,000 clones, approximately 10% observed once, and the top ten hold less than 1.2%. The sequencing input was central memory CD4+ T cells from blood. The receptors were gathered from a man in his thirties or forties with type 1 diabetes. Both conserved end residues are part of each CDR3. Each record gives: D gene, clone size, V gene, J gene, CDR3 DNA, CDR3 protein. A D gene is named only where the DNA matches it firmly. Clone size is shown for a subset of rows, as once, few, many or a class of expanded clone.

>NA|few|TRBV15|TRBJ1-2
TGTGCCACCAGCAGAGATCACGAGGCGGGTGGCTACACCTTC
CATSRDHEAGGYTF
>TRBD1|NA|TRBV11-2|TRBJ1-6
TGTGCCAGCAGCCCAATTCCGGGACAGCTCCACTTT
CASSPIPGQLHF
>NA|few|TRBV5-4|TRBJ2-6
TGTGCCAGCAGCTTAGGGGCGAACCCTGGGGCCAACGTCCTGACTTTC
CASSLGANPGANVLTF
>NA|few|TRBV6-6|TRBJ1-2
TGTGCCAGCAGTTATGTAACCTACTATGGCTACACCTTC
CASSYVTYYGYTF
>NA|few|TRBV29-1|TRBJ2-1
TGCAGCGATGCGGGACGGAGCTCCTACAATGAGCAGTTCTTC
CSDAGRSSYNEQFF
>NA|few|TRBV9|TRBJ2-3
TGTGCCAGCAGCGTTTCGACTAGCACAGATACGCAGTATTTT
CASSVSTSTDTQYF
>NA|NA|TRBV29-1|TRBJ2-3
TGCAGCGCCCCCGGATTGGACACAGATACGCAGTATTTT
CSAPGLDTDTQYF
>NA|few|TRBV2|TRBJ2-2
TGTGCCAGCAGTGAAGAAGGGGCTCGGACCGGGGAGCTGTTTTTT
CASSEEGARTGELFF
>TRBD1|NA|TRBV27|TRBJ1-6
TGTGCCAGCAGTTGGACAGGGGGTTTAGGCTCACCCCTCCACTTT
CASSWTGGLGSPLHF
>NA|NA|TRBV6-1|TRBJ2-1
TGTGCCAGCAGTGAGGTGACTGCCTACAATGAGCAGTTCTTC
CASSEVTAYNEQFF
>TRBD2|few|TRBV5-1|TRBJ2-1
TGCGCCAGCAGCTTGAGGACTAGCGGGGAACACAATGAGCAGTTCTTC
CASSLRTSGEHNEQFF
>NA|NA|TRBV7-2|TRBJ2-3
TGTGCCAGCCGCCAACAAGGGGGCACAGATACGCAGTATTTT
CASRQQGGTDTQYF
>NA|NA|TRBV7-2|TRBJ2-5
TGTGCCAGCAGCCAACTACGGGAGACCCAGTACTTC
CASSQLRETQYF
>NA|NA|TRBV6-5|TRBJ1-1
TGTGCCAGCAGCCGGACGTTGAGGGTTAACACTGAAGCTTTCTTT
CASSRTLRVNTEAFF
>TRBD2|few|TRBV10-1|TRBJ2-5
TGCGCCAGCAGTGAGCTTGTTAGCGGGGGCGTCCAGTACTTC
CASSELVSGGVQYF
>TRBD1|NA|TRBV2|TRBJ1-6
TGTGCCAGCAGTGGAGAGGGGGCAGGGTCACCCCTCCACTTT
CASSGEGAGSPLHF